This entry lists 4 T cell receptor beta chains sequenced from one sample in a study of Graves' ophthalmopathy and Graves' hyperthyroidism. RNA served as the template for amplifying TCR beta CDR3 regions. Scientists carried out first-round RT-PCR using HTBI primers and then a second-round multiplex PCR. MiXCR was run by TCRdb on the multiplex PCR reads, yielding one entry per CDR3 protein. The data hold roughly 230,000 distinct CDR3 sequences, with roughly 21% observed a single time. Sequencing input: peripheral blood. The source is a woman aged 45-65 years with Graves' ophthalmopathy.

This clonotype was seen ten or more times. The chain joins TRBV29-1 to TRBJ1-1, with D hard to call. V was clipped by 5 bases and J by 5 bases, with 6 bases between them. The CDR3 covers 10 residues. Germline V gene lookup returns CDR1 SQVTM and CDR2 ANQGSEA. CDR3 loop: CSVRGTEAFF. DNA for the CDR3: TGCAGCGTTCGGGGAACTGAAGCTTTCTTT. Complete variable domain (other parts from reference TRBV29-1 and TRBJ1-1): SAVISQKPSRDICQRGTSLTIQCQVDSQVTMMFWYRQQPGQSLTLIATANQGSEATYESGFVIDKFPISRPNLTFSTLTVSNMSPEDSSIYLCSVRGTEAFFGQGTRLTVV.

A remark on this clonotype: A read error may be the cause here, since a much bigger clone is one base away. The V gene is TRBV12-3 or TRBV12-4, the J gene TRBJ1-2, with D maybe TRBD1 (6 bases). CDR3 length: 13 amino acids. The CDR3 sequence is CASSFSGGLGYAF. DNA for the CDR3: TGTGCCAGCAGTTTTTCGGGGGGCTTGGGCTACGCCTTC.

In this sample, this clonotype turned up many times. V gene TRBV6-1 combines with J gene TRBJ1-1; 9 bases are shared with TRBD1. After removal of 3 bases from V and 11 bases from J, the junction contained 10 bases not matched to a gene. This CDR3 contains 14 residues. CDR1 and CDR2 from the germline V gene are MNHNS and SASEGT. This CDR3 reads CASSELTGGRGAFF. In nucleotides, the CDR3 is TGTGCCAGCAGTGAGCTAACAGGGGGCAGAGGCGCTTTCTTT.

This clonotype was recorded many times. The chain recombines TRBV15 with TRBJ2-2; D is unclear. In germline, CDR1 is LNHNV, CDR2 YYDKDF (reference sequence). CDR3 length: 13 residues. V lost 0 bases and J 6 bases, leaving 5 bases between the germline ends. The CDR3 loop is CATSRDQAGELFF. CDR3 nucleotide sequence: TGTGCCACCAGCAGAGACCAGGCCGGGGAGCTGTTTTTT.